This TCR beta chain stems from a study of cytomegalovirus exposure and HLA in healthy donors. General study results and limits: Associated with cytomegalovirus, according to the listing, were some 150 TCR beta chains.

This CDR3 has 16 residues. Trimming removed 5 bases at V and 0 bases at J, with 11 bases between. The germline gives CDR1 SEHNR, CDR2 FQNEAQ (reference sequence). About this clone itself: What it recognizes is unknown.

Vbeta (60) and Jbeta (13) primers were used in the PCR. Generated by immunoSEQ multiplex PCR, the TCRdb table keeps only in-frame clones and is missing some. The table has approximately 160,000 clones, approximately 77% seen once. The genes are TRBV7-9 and TRBJ2-6, with no clear D. The sequenced sample was PBMCs. The source of this sequence is a male donor in good health and CMV-seropositive. The CDR3 DNA sequence: TGTGCCAGCAGCGTCGGTAGATTCTCTGGGGCCAACGTCCTGACTTTC. Protein sequence: CASSVGRFSGANVLTF.